Shown below are 2 T cell receptor beta chains from a single sample sequenced in a study of OX40 agonist ivuxolimab in advanced cancers. Sequenced by immunoSEQ multiplex PCR; TCRdb stores in-frame clones only, minus some. The sample records 70,000 to 80,000 clones, roughly 90% being singletons. Sequencing used CD4+ or CD8+ T cells sorted from blood, obtained in a trial of the OX40 agonist ivuxolimab. These receptors all stem from an adult with an advanced solid tumor such as melanoma, head and neck, liver or kidney cancer.

This clone was seen a single time. The chain links TRBV28 to TRBJ1-3, with TRBD1 matching 7 bases. Germline V gene sequence: CDR1 MDHEN, CDR2 SYDVKM. The CDR3 length is 14 residues. The V and J ends lost 9 bases and 8 bases, in that order; junction bases with no gene match: 13. For the CDR3, the DNA is TGTGCCAGTAGGGAGCCACAGGGGAGAGACACCATATATTTT. It yields the protein CASREPQGRDTIYF.

V usage is TRBV18 and J usage is TRBJ2-3; no reliable D call. V lost 3 bases and J 6 bases, leaving 7 bases between the germline ends. Germline V gene lookup returns CDR1 KGHSH and CDR2 LQKENI. The CDR3 contains 12 residues. CDR3: CASSPGRDTQYF. The CDR3, as DNA: TGTGCCAGCTCACCCGGTCGGGATACGCAGTATTTT.